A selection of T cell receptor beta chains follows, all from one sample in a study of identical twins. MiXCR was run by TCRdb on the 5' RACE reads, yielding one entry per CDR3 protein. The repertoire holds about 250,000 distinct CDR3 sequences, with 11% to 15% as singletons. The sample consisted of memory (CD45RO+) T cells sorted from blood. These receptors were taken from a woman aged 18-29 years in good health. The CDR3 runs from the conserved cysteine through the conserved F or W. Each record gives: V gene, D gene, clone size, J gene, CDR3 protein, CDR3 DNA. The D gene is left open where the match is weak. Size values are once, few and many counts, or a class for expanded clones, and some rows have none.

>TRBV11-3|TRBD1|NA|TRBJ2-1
CASSSLDRDNEQFF
TGTGCCAGCAGCTCCCTCGACAGGGATAATGAGCAGTTCTTC
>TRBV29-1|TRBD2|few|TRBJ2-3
CSVEGGRATDTQYF
TGCAGCGTTGAGGGCGGGAGGGCGACAGATACGCAGTATTTT
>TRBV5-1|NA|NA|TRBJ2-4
CASSFAGLLAKNIQYF
TGCGCCAGCAGCTTTGCGGGCCTACTAGCCAAAAACATTCAGTACTTC
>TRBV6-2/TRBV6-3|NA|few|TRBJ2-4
CASSPSQNIQYF
TGTGCCAGCAGTCCCAGCCAAAACATTCAGTACTTC
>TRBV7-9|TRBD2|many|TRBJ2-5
CASSLGQTSDKETQYF
TGTGCCAGCAGCTTAGGTCAAACTAGCGATAAAGAGACCCAGTACTTC
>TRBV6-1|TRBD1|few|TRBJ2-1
CASNRDSSYNEQFF
TGTGCCAGCAACCGGGACAGCTCCTACAATGAGCAGTTCTTC
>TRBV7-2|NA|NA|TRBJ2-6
CASSKKGYSGANVLTF
TGTGCCAGCAGCAAGAAGGGCTACTCTGGGGCCAACGTCCTGACTTTC
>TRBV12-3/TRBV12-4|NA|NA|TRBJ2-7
CASSLAPWTVNSYEQYF
TGTGCCAGCAGTTTAGCCCCTTGGACAGTAAACTCCTACGAGCAGTACTTC
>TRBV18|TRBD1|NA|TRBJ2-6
CASSPLTGTGANVLTF
TGTGCCAGCTCACCACTGACAGGGACTGGGGCCAACGTCCTGACTTTC
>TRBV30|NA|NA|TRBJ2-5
CAWSAGKGEETQYF
TGTGCCTGGAGCGCCGGGAAGGGGGAAGAGACCCAGTACTTC
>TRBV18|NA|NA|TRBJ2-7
CASSQPGGIYEQYF
TGTGCCAGCTCCCAGCCTGGCGGTATCTACGAGCAGTACTTC
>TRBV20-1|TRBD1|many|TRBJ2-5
CSARGTGELETQYF
TGCAGTGCTAGAGGGACAGGGGAGTTGGAGACCCAGTACTTC
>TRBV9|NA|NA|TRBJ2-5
CASSARSNQETQYF
TGTGCCAGCAGCGCGAGAAGTAATCAAGAGACCCAGTACTTC
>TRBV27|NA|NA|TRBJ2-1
CASSAWDASYNEQFF
TGTGCCAGCAGTGCCTGGGACGCTTCCTACAATGAGCAGTTCTTC
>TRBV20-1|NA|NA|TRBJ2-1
CSASTDPYNEQFF
TGCAGTGCTAGTACAGACCCCTACAATGAGCAGTTCTTC
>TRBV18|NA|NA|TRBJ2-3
CASSFQGSNTQYF
TGTGCCAGCTCATTCCAGGGGTCAAATACGCAGTATTTT
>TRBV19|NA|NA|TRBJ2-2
CASSMGVTGELFF
TGTGCCAGTAGCATGGGGGTGACCGGGGAGCTGTTTTTT
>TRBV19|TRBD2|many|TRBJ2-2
CASSTRLAGKNTGELFF
TGTGCCAGTAGTACCCGACTAGCGGGAAAAAACACCGGGGAGCTGTTTTTT
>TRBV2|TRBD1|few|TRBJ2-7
CASSVPRQGDSYEQYF
TGTGCCAGCAGCGTTCCCCGACAGGGGGACTCCTACGAGCAGTACTTC
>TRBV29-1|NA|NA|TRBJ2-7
CSVGRGPLSYEQYF
TGCAGCGTTGGGCGGGGCCCTCTCTCCTACGAGCAGTACTTC
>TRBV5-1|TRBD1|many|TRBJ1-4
CASSADRGSTNEKLFF
TGCGCCAGCAGCGCCGACAGGGGAAGTACTAATGAAAAACTGTTTTTT
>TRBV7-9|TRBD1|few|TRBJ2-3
CASSAGRDRGTQYF
TGTGCCAGCAGCGCCGGCCGGGACAGAGGGACGCAGTATTTT
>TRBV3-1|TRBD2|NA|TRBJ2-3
CASSLRGGAGSTDTQYF
TGTGCCAGCAGCCTCCGGGGGGGAGCGGGGAGCACAGATACGCAGTATTTT
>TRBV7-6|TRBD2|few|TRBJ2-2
CASSPGLAASTGELFF
TGTGCCAGCAGCCCCGGACTAGCGGCATCAACCGGGGAGCTGTTTTTT
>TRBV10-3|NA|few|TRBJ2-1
CAISESGTLGRFF
TGTGCCATCAGTGAGTCTGGAACTTTAGGTCGGTTCTTC
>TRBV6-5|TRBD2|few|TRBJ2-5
CASSFRLAGFGETQYF
TGTGCCAGCAGTTTCCGACTAGCGGGGTTTGGAGAGACCCAGTACTTC
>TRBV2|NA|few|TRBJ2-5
CASSEEASRQETQYF
TGTGCCAGCAGTGAAGAAGCCAGCAGGCAAGAGACCCAGTACTTC
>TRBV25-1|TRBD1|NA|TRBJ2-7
CASRDRVLGEQYF
TGTGCCAGCAGAGACAGGGTCCTGGGCGAGCAGTACTTC
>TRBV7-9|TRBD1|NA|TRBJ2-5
CASRFRDSQGWTQYF
TGTGCCAGCAGGTTCCGGGACAGCCAAGGGTGGACCCAGTACTTC
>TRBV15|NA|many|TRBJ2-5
CATSRGETQYF
TGTGCCACCAGCAGAGGAGAGACCCAGTACTTC
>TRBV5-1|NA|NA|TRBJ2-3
CASTDPPQDTQYF
TGCGCCAGCACTGACCCACCCCAGGATACGCAGTATTTT
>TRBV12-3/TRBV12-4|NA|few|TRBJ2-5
CASSLDSSLETQYF
TGTGCCAGCAGTTTAGATAGTTCCCTAGAGACCCAGTACTTC
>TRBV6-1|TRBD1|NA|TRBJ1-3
CASRSRTGGENTIYF
TGTGCCAGCAGATCCCGGACAGGAGGGGAAAACACCATATATTTT
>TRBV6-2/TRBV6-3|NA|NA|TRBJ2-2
CASSYTEVGELFF
TGTGCCAGCAGTTACACGGAGGTCGGGGAGCTGTTTTTT
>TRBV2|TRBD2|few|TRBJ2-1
CASSVKRGNEQFF
TGTGCCAGCAGTGTAAAGCGGGGCAATGAGCAGTTCTTC
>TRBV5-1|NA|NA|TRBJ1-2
CASSLAGPQGGYTF
TGCGCCAGCAGCTTGGCCGGTCCGCAGGGGGGCTACACCTTC
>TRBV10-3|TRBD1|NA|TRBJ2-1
CAINLGTGGKDEQFF
TGTGCCATCAACCTCGGGACAGGGGGCAAGGATGAGCAGTTCTTC
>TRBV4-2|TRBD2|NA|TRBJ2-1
CASSQDSGFGDYDDEQFF
TGTGCCAGCAGCCAAGATTCAGGGTTTGGGGACTATGACGATGAGCAGTTCTTC
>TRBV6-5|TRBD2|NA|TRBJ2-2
CASSYGWGLAGELFF
TGTGCCAGCAGTTATGGCTGGGGACTAGCCGGGGAGCTGTTTTTT
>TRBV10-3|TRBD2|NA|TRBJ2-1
CAISDLEFSGRGYNEQFF
TGTGCCATCAGTGATCTCGAGTTTAGCGGGAGGGGCTACAATGAGCAGTTCTTC
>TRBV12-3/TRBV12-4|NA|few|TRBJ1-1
CASSFMRVMNTEAFF
TGTGCCAGCAGTTTTATGAGAGTAATGAACACTGAAGCTTTCTTT
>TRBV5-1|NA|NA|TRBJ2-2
CASTPPGPRSGELFF
TGCGCCAGCACCCCTCCGGGGCCAAGGTCCGGGGAGCTGTTTTTT
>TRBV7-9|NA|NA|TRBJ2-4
CASSSNQGLAKNIQYF
TGTGCCAGCAGCTCTAACCAGGGGTTAGCCAAAAACATTCAGTACTTC
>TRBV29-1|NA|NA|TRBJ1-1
CSARDIPNTEAFF
TGCAGCGCCCGGGACATCCCGAACACTGAAGCTTTCTTT
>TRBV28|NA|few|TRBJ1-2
CASSTISVDYGYTF
TGTGCCAGCAGTACCATTTCAGTAGACTATGGCTACACCTTC
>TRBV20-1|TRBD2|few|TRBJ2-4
CSGLAGGPIRAKNIQYF
TGCAGTGGGCTAGCGGGAGGGCCTATCAGGGCCAAAAACATTCAGTACTTC
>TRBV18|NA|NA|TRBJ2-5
CASSRRASTETQYF
TGTGCCAGCTCACGCAGGGCGTCGACGGAGACCCAGTACTTC
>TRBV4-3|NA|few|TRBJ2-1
CASSRLESSYNEQFF
TGCGCCAGCAGCCGGTTGGAGAGCTCCTACAATGAGCAGTTCTTC
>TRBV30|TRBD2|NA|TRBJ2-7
CAWSVSGGVPTYEQYF
TGTGCCTGGAGTGTCTCGGGAGGGGTCCCGACCTACGAGCAGTACTTC
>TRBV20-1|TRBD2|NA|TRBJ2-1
CSATPPSGFSSYNEQFF
TGCAGTGCTACTCCGCCTAGCGGGTTTAGCTCCTACAATGAGCAGTTCTTC
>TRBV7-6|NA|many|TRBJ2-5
CASSLPSGGLGETQYF
TGTGCCAGCAGCTTACCTTCAGGGGGGCTGGGGGAGACCCAGTACTTC
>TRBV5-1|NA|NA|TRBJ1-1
CASSGGSPNTEAFF
TGCGCCAGCAGCGGGGGATCCCCGAACACTGAAGCTTTCTTT
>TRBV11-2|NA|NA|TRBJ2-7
CASSQYPRGEQYF
TGTGCCAGCAGCCAATACCCCAGGGGCGAGCAGTACTTC
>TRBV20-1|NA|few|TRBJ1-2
CSAYNTHFYGYTF
TGCAGTGCTTATAATACACATTTCTATGGCTACACCTTC